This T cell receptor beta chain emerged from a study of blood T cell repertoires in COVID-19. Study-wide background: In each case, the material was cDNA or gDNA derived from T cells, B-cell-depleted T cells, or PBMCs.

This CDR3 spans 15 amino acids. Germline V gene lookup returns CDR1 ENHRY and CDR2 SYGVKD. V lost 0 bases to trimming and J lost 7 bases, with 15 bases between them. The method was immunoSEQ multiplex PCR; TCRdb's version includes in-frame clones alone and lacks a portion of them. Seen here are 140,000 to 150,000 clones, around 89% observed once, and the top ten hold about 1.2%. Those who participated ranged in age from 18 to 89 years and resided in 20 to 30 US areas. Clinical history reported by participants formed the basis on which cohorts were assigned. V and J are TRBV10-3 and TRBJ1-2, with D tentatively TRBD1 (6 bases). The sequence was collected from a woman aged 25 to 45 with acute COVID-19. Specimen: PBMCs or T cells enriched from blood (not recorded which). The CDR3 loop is CAISESGGPAAGYTF. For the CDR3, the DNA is TGTGCCATCAGTGAGTCTGGGGGCCCAGCGGCTGGCTACACCTTC.